This T cell receptor (beta chain) was obtained from a study of shared clonotypes between healthy human individuals. Whole-study context: For every donor, three CD4 naive, three CD4 memory, two CD8 naive and one CD8 memory plates were used.

The repertoire was sequenced with immunoSEQ multiplex PCR; TCRdb's copy has only in-frame clones and lacks some. The table includes around 2.1 million clones, about 92% detected once. Terminally differentiated effector memory CD45RA+ cells were left out of the naive CD8 fraction, which was CD45RO-negative and positively selected for CCR7. The donor cohort consisted entirely of Caucasian adults residing in Nashville, Tennessee. The source material was naive CD8+ T cells from PBMCs. The receptor's source is a man between 18 and 35 years old in good health. Some clones in this sample may be carry-over from other donors' samples.

The CDR3 bases are TGTGCCAGCAGCTTGCCCCCCGTACCGGGACAGGGATCCACCGGGGAGCTGTTTTTT. Amino acid sequence: CASSLPPVPGQGSTGELFF. The chain has TRBV7-9 and TRBJ2-2; TRBD1 matches at 9 bases. The CDR3 spans 19 residues. The germline gives CDR1 SEHNR, CDR2 FQNEAQ (reference sequence). J was trimmed by 4 bases and V by 3 bases; bases with no gene match: 15.